Below, 5 T cell receptor beta chains from the same sample are listed, as sequenced in a study of T cells expressing NK-cell markers. TCRdb re-called the 5' RACE reads and shows each CDR3 protein once, DNA omitted. Its listing shows over 200,000 distinct CDR3 sequences. Sequencing input: blood T cells: a sorted CD56 or NKG2C T cell subset, CD4+ or CD8+ T cells, or bulk PBMC T cells (not recorded which). These receptors were taken from a man younger than 35 in good health.

The V gene is TRBV2, the J gene TRBJ2-5; the TRBD2 assignment by TCRdb is unverifiable without DNA. Germline lookup yields CDR1 SNHLY and CDR2 FYNNEI. The CDR3 has 14 amino acids. CDR3 sequence reads: CASSEMLAGETQYF.

The chain joins TRBV18 to TRBJ2-1; TCRdb calls TRBD1, which cannot be checked without DNA. The CDR3 covers 13 residues. The germline V gene has CDR1 KGHSH and CDR2 LQKENI. The CDR3 loop is CASSFTGGNEQFF.

This chain uses TRBV12-3 or TRBV12-4 with TRBJ1-6; the TRBD1 assignment by TCRdb is unverifiable without DNA. The CDR3 runs to 15 residues. CDR3 sequence reads: CASRTGQGGNSPLHF.

The chain links TRBV12-3 or TRBV12-4 to TRBJ1-3. The CDR3 is 13 amino acids. The CDR3: CASSLTFGNTIYF.

The chain employs TRBV9 and TRBJ2-2; TCRdb's D gene call, TRBD1, goes unchecked for lack of DNA. The CDR3 covers 16 residues. Germline loops: CDR1 SGDLS, CDR2 YYNGEE. The CDR3: CASSVAATGHTGELFF.